Below, 32 T cell receptor beta chains from the same sample are listed, as sequenced in a study of T cell responses to AZD1222 COVID-19 vaccine. Generated by immunoSEQ multiplex PCR, the TCRdb table keeps only in-frame clones and is missing some. The sample has some 100,000 clones; approximately 91% are singletons. The sample here was peripheral blood, taken on day 0 of AZD1222 vaccination. The source is an adult in good health.

The CDR3 is CASSLAQSNNSPLHF. CDR3 DNA sequence: TGTGCCAGCAGCTTGGCGCAGAGCAATAATTCACCCCTCCACTTT. This chain links TRBV5-4 with TRBJ1-6; D gene ambiguous. The CDR3 covers 15 residues. The germline gives CDR1 SGHNT, CDR2 YYREEE (reference sequence). V lost 0 bases to trimming and J lost 5 bases, with 9 bases between them.

The gene calls are TRBV5-6 and TRBJ1-5, with D hard to call. V was pared by 0 bases and J by 1 base, with 8 bases between. CDR1 is SGHDT, CDR2 YYEEEE, per germline. The CDR3 contains 15 residues. The CDR3 reads CASSLGGRSNQPQHF. CDR3 in DNA: TGTGCCAGCAGCTTGGGAGGGCGCAGCAATCAGCCCCAGCATTTT.

The rearrangement links TRBV6-2 or TRBV6-3 to TRBJ2-2, with D unresolved. Germline lookup yields CDR1 MNHEY and CDR2 SVGEGT. Trimming removed 4 bases at V and 3 bases at J, with 6 bases between. The CDR3 length is 13 residues. CDR3 in amino acids: CASSFQYTGELFF. CDR3 sequence (DNA): TGTGCCAGCAGTTTCCAATACACCGGGGAGCTGTTTTTT.

The chain combines TRBV6-5 with TRBJ1-1; D ambiguous. The CDR3 spans 14 residues. Germline V lookup: CDR1 MNHEY, CDR2 SVGAGI. Trimming stripped 7 bases from V and 2 bases from J, with 14 bases between. CDR3: CASTHSTANTEAFF. CDR3 DNA: TGTGCCAGCACCCATTCGACGGCAAACACTGAAGCTTTCTTT.

This chain links TRBV9 with TRBJ1-1; a weak D match, TRBD1 (5 bases). Trimming removed 5 bases at V and 1 base at J, with 12 bases between. The CDR3 length is 14 residues. Germline loops: CDR1 SGDLS, CDR2 YYNGEE. CDR3 sequence reads: CASREGLRNTEAFF. The CDR3 DNA is TGTGCCAGCAGAGAGGGACTTCGGAACACTGAAGCTTTCTTT.

The chain joins TRBV21-1 to TRBJ2-7; TRBD1 is taken as the D call from the table, unchecked against the DNA. TRBV21-1 is an annotated pseudogene. This CDR3 has 16 residues. In DNA form, the CDR3 reads TGTGCCAGCAGCTCGAGGATAGGGACAGCTACCTACGAGCAGTACTTC. Protein sequence: CASSSRIGTATYEQYF.

The chain uses TRBV6-5 and TRBJ2-2, with D uncertain. The CDR3 contains 13 residues. Trimming removed 8 bases from V and 4 bases from J, with 11 bases in between. CDR1 is MNHEY, CDR2 SVGAGI, per germline. CDR3 region: CASGLLITGELFF. CDR3 sequence (DNA): TGTGCCAGCGGGCTACTGATCACCGGGGAGCTGTTTTTT.

In this sample, this clone turned up a few times. CDR3 in amino acids: CASSLLRFYRSPLHF. CDR3 bases: TGTGCCAGCAGCCTGCTCAGGTTTTATCGTTCACCCCTCCACTTT. V usage is TRBV28 and J usage is TRBJ1-6, with unresolved D. V was trimmed by 6 bases and J by 9 bases, leaving 18 bases between them. Germline CDR1 MDHEN, CDR2 SYDVKM. CDR3 length: 15 amino acids.

J is TRBJ1-3 and V is TRBV6-5, with D perhaps TRBD1 (5 bases). CDR3 length equals 12 residues. Germline V lookup: CDR1 MNHEY, CDR2 SVGAGI. Trimming took off 6 bases at V and 4 bases at J, with 7 bases between the two ends. The CDR3 loop reads CASRTAGNTIYF. CDR3 nucleotide sequence: TGTGCCAGCAGGACAGCCGGAAACACCATATATTTT.

This chain links TRBV6-5 with TRBJ1-1; D gene unclear. Trimming took off 11 bases at V and 10 bases at J, with 20 bases between the two ends. Germline CDR1 reads MNHEY; CDR2 reads SVGAGI. This CDR3 has 12 residues. The CDR3 protein is CASRGAPERAFF. In DNA form, the CDR3 reads TGTGCCTCCCGCGGCGCCCCCGAGCGAGCTTTCTTT.

The rearrangement joins TRBV5-5 to TRBJ1-5; D is ambiguous. With 0 bases removed from V and 0 bases from J, the gap between germline ends came to 7 bases. CDR1 is SGHKS and CDR2 is YYEKEE in the germline V gene (reference sequence). The CDR3 is 15 amino acids. Here the CDR3 DNA reads TGTGCCAGCAGCTTGGCATTGGTTAGCAATCAGCCCCAGCATTTT. Encoded protein: CASSLALVSNQPQHF.

The CDR3 spells CASTPRAGLNNSPLHF. The DNA of the CDR3 is TGTGCCAGCACCCCCAGGGCCGGCCTGAATAATTCACCCCTCCACTTT. The chain links TRBV6-2 or TRBV6-3 to TRBJ1-6, with a tentative D call TRBD1 (5 bases). This CDR3 region has 16 residues. CDR1 and CDR2 (germline): MNHEY, SVGEGT. The ends were cut back, 7 bases at V and 5 bases at J, with 18 bases in the middle.

For the CDR3, the DNA is TGTGCCAGCAGTGAATCGGCCGCCCTAGGTGGCTACACCTTC. Translation gives CASSESAALGGYTF. The rearrangement links TRBV2 to TRBJ1-2; D unresolved. Per the germline V gene, CDR1 is SNHLY and CDR2 is FYNNEI. The CDR3 runs 14 residues. V was shortened by 2 bases and J by 7 bases, with 14 bases between the two germline ends.

J is TRBJ2-2 and V is TRBV10-3; 8 nucleotides agree with TRBD1. The V and J ends lost 7 bases and 2 bases, in that order; junction bases with no gene match: 3. The CDR3 is 14 residues long. From germline, CDR1 is ENHRY and CDR2 SYGVKD. CDR3 in DNA: TGTGCCATCACTGGACAGGGAAACACCGGGGAGCTGTTTTTT. It yields the protein CAITGQGNTGELFF.

The CDR3 bases are TGTGCCAGCAGCCCTATAGGGGGCTATGGCTACACCTTC. This codes for CASSPIGGYGYTF. The chain uses TRBV28 and TRBJ1-2, with D tentatively TRBD1 (6 bases). V lost 6 bases, J lost 4 bases, and 12 bases lay in between. Germline CDR1 MDHEN, CDR2 SYDVKM. CDR3 length: 13 amino acids.

The V and J genes are TRBV19 and TRBJ2-1, with a possible D match to TRBD1 (6 bases). Germline lookup yields CDR1 LNHDA and CDR2 SQIVND (reference sequence). Trimming removed 7 bases from V and 4 bases from J, with 8 bases in between. This CDR3 has 12 amino acids. CDR3 nucleotide sequence: TGTGCCAGTACACAGGGATACAATGAGCAGTTCTTC. Translation gives CASTQGYNEQFF.

The chain links TRBV24-1 to TRBJ2-2; 7 bases fit TRBD2. The CDR3 has 15 amino acids. CDR1 and CDR2 from the germline V gene are KGHDR and SFDVKD. Trimming took 3 bases from V and 4 from J; bases not matched to a gene: 4. This CDR3 is CATSDPGGVTGELFF. The CDR3 bases are TGTGCCACCAGTGATCCGGGGGGTGTCACCGGGGAGCTGTTTTTT.

The V and J genes are TRBV6-4 and TRBJ1-6; no clear D. V lost 4 bases and J lost 6, with 7 bases in between. Looked up from germline, CDR1 is MRHNA and CDR2 is SNTAGT. The CDR3 is 13 amino acids. The CDR3 bases are TGTGCCAGCAGTGCCCGAGCTAATTCACCCCTCCACTTT. This encodes CASSARANSPLHF.

The V gene is TRBV4-1, the J gene TRBJ2-2; D uncertain. This CDR3 is built from 14 residues. Germline lookup yields CDR1 MGHRA and CDR2 YSYEKL. V lost 5 bases, J lost 3 bases, and 10 bases lay in between. Written as DNA, the CDR3 is TGCGCCAGCAGCAGGTCGTTCGACACCGGGGAGCTGTTTTTT. As protein: CASSRSFDTGELFF.

The chain recombines TRBV6-2 or TRBV6-3 with TRBJ2-2; D is unresolved. V lost 5 bases, J lost 6 bases, and 7 bases lay in between. There are 12 residues in the CDR3. Germline V gene sequence: CDR1 MNHEY, CDR2 SVGEGT. The CDR3 nucleotides are TGTGCCAGCAGTACTGGGCCCGGGGAGCTGTTTTTT. Its translation is CASSTGPGELFF.

This clone was seen more than once but under ten times. V usage is TRBV7-2 and J usage is TRBJ2-2; TRBD2 matches 7 bases. The germline CDR1 and CDR2 sequences are SGHTA and FQGNSA. The CDR3 has 15 residues. V shed 5 bases and J 4 bases; nucleotides not matched to a gene: 7. CDR3 DNA: TGTGCCAGCAGCCCCCCCCAGCGGGGCACCGGGGAGCTGTTTTTT. Translation: CASSPPQRGTGELFF.

The chain uses TRBV9 and TRBJ2-1; D unresolved. Trimming left V 9 bases short and J 2 bases short, with 6 bases between. There are 11 residues in the CDR3. The germline CDR1 and CDR2 sequences are SGDLS and YYNGEE. The CDR3 sequence is CATGPYNEQFF. CDR3 DNA sequence: TGTGCCACAGGTCCCTACAATGAGCAGTTCTTC.

For this clone: A read error may produce the germline difference seen at one junction end. The V gene is TRBV7-7, the J gene TRBJ2-3, with D possibly being TRBD1 or TRBD2 (6 bases each). Germline CDR1 SSHAT, CDR2 FNYEAQ (reference sequence). The CDR3 runs to 15 residues. The CDR3 DNA reads as TGTGCTAGCAGCCCGGTAGGGGGGAGCACAGATACGCAGTATTTT. It is translated as CASSPVGGSTDTQYF.

This chain uses TRBV7-9 with TRBJ1-5; D is unclear. CDR3 length equals 14 residues. Looked up from germline, CDR1 is SEHNR and CDR2 is FQNEAQ (reference sequence). The germline V and J ends were trimmed by 6 bases and 3 bases, with 12 bases remaining between them. Here the CDR3 reads CASSFSGNNQPQHF. CDR3 DNA: TGTGCCAGCAGTTTCAGTGGGAACAATCAGCCCCAGCATTTT.

As DNA, the CDR3 is TGTGCCAGCAGCTCTGGGACAGGGAGCTCTGGAAACACCATATATTTT. Its protein product is CASSSGTGSSGNTIYF. The chain is built from TRBV6-6 and TRBJ1-3; 9 positions match TRBD1. The CDR3 loop spans 16 amino acids. J lost 0 bases, V lost 6 bases, and 6 bases had no gene match. The germline CDR1 and CDR2 sequences are MNHNY and SVGAGI (reference sequence).

The chain employs TRBV28 and TRBJ1-1; the match to TRBD1 covers 8 bases. V trimming: 0 bases; J trimming: 6 bases; junction bases outside the gene matches: 12. Germline-derived CDR1 and CDR2 are MDHEN and SYDVKM. The CDR3 is 17 amino acids. The CDR3 here is CASSLWVQGAKGSEAFF. The CDR3 DNA sequence: TGTGCCAGCAGTTTATGGGTCCAGGGGGCGAAGGGTTCTGAAGCTTTCTTT.

The V call is TRBV28, the J call TRBJ1-1; D unclear. This CDR3 spans 14 amino acids. Per the germline V gene, CDR1 is MDHEN and CDR2 is SYDVKM. Deletions cut 0 bases from V and 12 bases from J, with 17 bases between. The CDR3 region has the DNA TGTGCCAGCAGTTTATGGTCGGGGAGTAAAGCCCCTTTCTTT. Its protein product is CASSLWSGSKAPFF.

This chain uses TRBV4-2 with TRBJ1-2; D not resolved. From germline, CDR1 is LGHNA and CDR2 YNFKEQ. CDR3 length equals 15 residues. Trimming took 0 bases from V and 2 from J, leaving 10 bases between them. The CDR3 here is CASSQDLGQNYGYTF. In DNA form, the CDR3 reads TGTGCCAGCAGCCAAGATCTCGGGCAGAACTATGGCTACACCTTC.

The chain uses TRBV12-3 or TRBV12-4 and TRBJ1-1; 11 positions match TRBD1. Trimming removed 6 bases from V and 5 bases from J; junction bases left unmatched: 2. This CDR3 has 13 amino acids. The CDR3 DNA reads as TGTGCCAGCAGGGGACAGGGGGGGACTGAAGCTTTCTTT. Translation gives CASRGQGGTEAFF.

The J gene is TRBJ1-6, the V gene TRBV6-1, with D hard to call. The CDR3 sequence is 13 residues long. The V end lost 0 bases, the J end lost 13 bases, and 10 bases lay between the germline ends. Germline loops: CDR1 MNHNS, CDR2 SASEGT. The CDR3 DNA reads as TGTGCCAGCAGTGAAGCGCCCCGGCGGCCCCTCCACTTT. Its translation is CASSEAPRRPLHF.

The rearrangement uses TRBV7-9 and TRBJ2-7; D might be TRBD2 (5 bases). The CDR3 has 15 residues. V lost 1 base, J lost 0 bases, and 10 bases lay in between. Per germline, CDR1 SEHNR and CDR2 FQNEAQ (reference sequence). The CDR3 is CASSLGSSFSYEQYF. CDR3 nucleotides: TGTGCCAGCAGCTTAGGGTCTAGCTTCTCCTACGAGCAGTACTTC.

The V gene is TRBV5-4, the J gene TRBJ1-4, with TRBD1 matching over 11 bases. Germline CDR1 reads SGHNT; CDR2 reads YYREEE (reference sequence). Trimming removed 4 bases from V and 11 bases from J; junction bases left unmatched: 7. The CDR3 length is 14 residues. For the CDR3, the DNA is TGTGCCAGCAGCGCCGGACAGGGGGCAGGGAAACTGTTTTTT. Translation gives CASSAGQGAGKLFF.